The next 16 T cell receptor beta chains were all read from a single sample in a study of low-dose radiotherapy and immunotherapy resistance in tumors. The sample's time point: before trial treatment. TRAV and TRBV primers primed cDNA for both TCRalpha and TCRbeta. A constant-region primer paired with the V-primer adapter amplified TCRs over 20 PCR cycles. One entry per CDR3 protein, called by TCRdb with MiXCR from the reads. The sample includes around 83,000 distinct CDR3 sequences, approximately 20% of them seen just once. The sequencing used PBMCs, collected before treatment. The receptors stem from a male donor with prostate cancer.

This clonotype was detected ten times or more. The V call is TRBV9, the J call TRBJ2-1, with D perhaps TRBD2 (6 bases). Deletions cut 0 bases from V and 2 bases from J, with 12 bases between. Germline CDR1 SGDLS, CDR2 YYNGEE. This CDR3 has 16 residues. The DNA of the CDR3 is TGTGCCAGCAGCGTAGCGCTAGCGCGGACCTACAATGAGCAGTTCTTC. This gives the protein CASSVALARTYNEQFF.

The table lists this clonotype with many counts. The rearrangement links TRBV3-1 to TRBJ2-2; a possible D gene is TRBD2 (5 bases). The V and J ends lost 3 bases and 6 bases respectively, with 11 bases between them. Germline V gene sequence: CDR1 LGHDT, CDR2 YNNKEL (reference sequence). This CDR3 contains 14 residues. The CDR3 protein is CASSQRVSPGELFF. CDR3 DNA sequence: TGTGCCAGCAGCCAGAGGGTTTCGCCCGGGGAGCTGTTTTTT.

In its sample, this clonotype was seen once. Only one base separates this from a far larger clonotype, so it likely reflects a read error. The CDR3 here is CASSLDAGVNEQHF. In DNA form, the CDR3 reads TGTGCCAGCAGCCTAGACGCCGGGGTAAACGAGCAGCACTTC. V gene TRBV5-8 combines with J gene TRBJ2-7, with D possibly matching TRBD2 (5 bases). CDR1 and CDR2 (germline): SGHTS, YDEGEE. This CDR3 has 14 residues.

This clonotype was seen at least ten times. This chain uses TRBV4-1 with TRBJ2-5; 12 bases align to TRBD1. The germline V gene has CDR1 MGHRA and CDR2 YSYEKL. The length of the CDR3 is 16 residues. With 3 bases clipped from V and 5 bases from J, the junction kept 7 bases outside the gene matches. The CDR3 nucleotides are TGCGCCAGCAGCCACACCGGGACAGGGGGCCTTGAGACCCAGTACTTC. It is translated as CASSHTGTGGLETQYF.

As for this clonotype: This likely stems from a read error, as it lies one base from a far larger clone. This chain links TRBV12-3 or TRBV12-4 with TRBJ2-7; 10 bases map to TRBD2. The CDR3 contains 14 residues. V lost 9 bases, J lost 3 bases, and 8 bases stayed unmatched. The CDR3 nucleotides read TGTGCCAGAACTAGCGGGAAACTGAACTACGAGCAGTACTTC. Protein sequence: CARTSGKLNYEQYF.

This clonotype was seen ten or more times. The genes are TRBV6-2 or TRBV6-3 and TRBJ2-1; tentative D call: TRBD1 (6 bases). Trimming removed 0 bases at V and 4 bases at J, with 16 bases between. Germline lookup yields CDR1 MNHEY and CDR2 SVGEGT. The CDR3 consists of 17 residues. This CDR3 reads CASSYSPTQGLYNEQFF. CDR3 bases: TGTGCCAGCAGTTACTCGCCCACACAGGGCTTATACAATGAGCAGTTCTTC.

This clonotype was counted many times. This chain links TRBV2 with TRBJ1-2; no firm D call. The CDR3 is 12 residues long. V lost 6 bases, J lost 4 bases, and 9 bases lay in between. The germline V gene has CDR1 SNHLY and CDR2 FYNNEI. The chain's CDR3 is CASRLEAYGYTF. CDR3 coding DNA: TGTGCCAGCAGGCTGGAGGCCTATGGCTACACCTTC.

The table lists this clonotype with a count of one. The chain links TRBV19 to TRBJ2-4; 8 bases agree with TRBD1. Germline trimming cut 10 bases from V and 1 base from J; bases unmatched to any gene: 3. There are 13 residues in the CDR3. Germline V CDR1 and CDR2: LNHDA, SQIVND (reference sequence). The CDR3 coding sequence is TGTGCCATTTGGGACAGGGCCAAAAACATTCAGTACTTC. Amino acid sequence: CAIWDRAKNIQYF.

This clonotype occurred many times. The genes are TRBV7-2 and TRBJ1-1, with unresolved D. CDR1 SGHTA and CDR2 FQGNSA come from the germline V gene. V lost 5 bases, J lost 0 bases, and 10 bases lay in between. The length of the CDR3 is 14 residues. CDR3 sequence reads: CASSHGLMNTEAFF. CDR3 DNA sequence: TGTGCCAGCAGCCACGGGCTCATGAACACTGAAGCTTTCTTT.

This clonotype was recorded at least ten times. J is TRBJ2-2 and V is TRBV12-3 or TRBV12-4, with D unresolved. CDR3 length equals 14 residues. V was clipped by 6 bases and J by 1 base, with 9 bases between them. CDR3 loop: CASRGTRNTGELFF. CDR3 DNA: TGTGCCAGCAGGGGCACAAGGAACACCGGGGAGCTGTTTTTT.

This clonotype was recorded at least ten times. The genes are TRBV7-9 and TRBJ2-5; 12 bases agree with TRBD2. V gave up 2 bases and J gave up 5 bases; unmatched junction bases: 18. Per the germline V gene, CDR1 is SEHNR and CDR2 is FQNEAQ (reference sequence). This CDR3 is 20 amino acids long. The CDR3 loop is CASSLSPRLAGGPGEETQYF. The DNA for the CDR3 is TGTGCCAGCAGCTTATCCCCCCGCCTAGCGGGGGGGCCCGGTGAGGAGACCCAGTACTTC.

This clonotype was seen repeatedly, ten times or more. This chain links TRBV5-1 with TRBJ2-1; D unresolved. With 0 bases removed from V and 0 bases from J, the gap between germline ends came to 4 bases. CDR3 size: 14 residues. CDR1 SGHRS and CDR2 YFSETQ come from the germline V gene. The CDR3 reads CASSLDSSYNEQFF. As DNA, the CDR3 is TGCGCCAGCAGCTTGGACAGCTCCTACAATGAGCAGTTCTTC.

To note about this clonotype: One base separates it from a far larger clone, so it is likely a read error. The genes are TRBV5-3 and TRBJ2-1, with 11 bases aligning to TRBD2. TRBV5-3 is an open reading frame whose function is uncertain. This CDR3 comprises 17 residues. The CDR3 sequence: CASSVGTSGSTYNEQIF. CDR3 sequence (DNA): TGTGCCAGCAGCGTCGGCACTAGCGGGAGTACGTACAATGAGCAGATCTTC.

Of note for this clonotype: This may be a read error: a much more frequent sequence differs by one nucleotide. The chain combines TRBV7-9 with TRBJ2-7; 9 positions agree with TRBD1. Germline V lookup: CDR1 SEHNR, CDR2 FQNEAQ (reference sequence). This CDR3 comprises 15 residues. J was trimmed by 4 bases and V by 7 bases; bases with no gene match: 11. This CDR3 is CASKRSGTGFYEQYF. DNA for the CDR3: TGTGCCAGCAAACGATCCGGGACAGGGTTTTACGAGCAGTACTTC. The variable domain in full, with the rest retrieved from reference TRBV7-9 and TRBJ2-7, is DTGVSQNPRHKITKRGQNVTFRCDPISEHNRLYWYRQTLGQGPEFLTYFQNEAQLEKSRLLSDRFSAERPKGSFSTLEIQRTEQGDSAMYLCASKRSGTGFYEQYFGPGTRLTVT.

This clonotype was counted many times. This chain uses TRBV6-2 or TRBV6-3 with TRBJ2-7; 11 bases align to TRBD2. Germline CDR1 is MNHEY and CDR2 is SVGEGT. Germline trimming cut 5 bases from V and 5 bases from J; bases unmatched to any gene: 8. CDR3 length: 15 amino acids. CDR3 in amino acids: CASSGEASGRHEQYF. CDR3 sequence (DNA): TGTGCCAGCAGTGGGGAGGCTAGCGGGAGGCACGAGCAGTACTTC.

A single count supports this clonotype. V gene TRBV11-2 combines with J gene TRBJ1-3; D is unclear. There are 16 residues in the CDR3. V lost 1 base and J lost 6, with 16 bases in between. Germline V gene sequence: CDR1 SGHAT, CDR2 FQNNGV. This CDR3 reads CASSLVFGEVLNTIYF. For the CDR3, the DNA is TGTGCCAGCAGCTTAGTATTCGGGGAAGTTCTAAACACCATATATTTT. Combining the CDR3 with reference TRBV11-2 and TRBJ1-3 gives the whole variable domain EAGVAQSPRYKIIEKRQSVAFWCNPISGHATLYWYQQILGQGPKLLIQFQNNGVVDDSQLPKDRFSAERLKGVDSTLKIQPAKLEDSAVYLCASSLVFGEVLNTIYFGEGSWLTVV.